This T cell receptor (beta chain) was sequenced during a study of T cells in Graves' hyperthyroidism and ophthalmopathy. The study's findings and limits: Expanded thyroid clonotypes (above 0.001) were mostly also found in blood. Ophthalmopathy was identified by the model a median about seven months ahead of onset.

RNA transcripts served as the template for amplifying TCR beta CDR3 regions. The study used the HTBI primer set for a first-round RT-PCR of the TCR CDR3. TCRdb processed the multiplex PCR reads anew with MiXCR; each CDR3 protein has one entry. Of about 710,000 distinct CDR3 sequences in the sample, about 16% were seen once. There are a few counts of this clonotype. Its specificity is not known. Recently diagnosed hyperthyroidism of less than 2 months' duration affected patients aged 18 to 65. The CDR3 totals 17 residues. Looked up from germline, CDR1 is WNHNN and CDR2 is SYGVQD (reference sequence). V was pared by 2 bases and J by 2 bases, with 17 bases between.

The TCR sequence derives from a man between 18 and 29 years old with Graves' hyperthyroidism. The J gene is TRBJ2-3, the V gene TRBV10-1; D perhaps matches TRBD2 (5 bases). Specimen: blood. The chain's CDR3 is CASSEAGGGEATDTQYF. CDR3 nucleotides: TGCGCCAGCAGTGAGGCGGGCGGCGGCGAGGCCACAGATACGCAGTATTTT.